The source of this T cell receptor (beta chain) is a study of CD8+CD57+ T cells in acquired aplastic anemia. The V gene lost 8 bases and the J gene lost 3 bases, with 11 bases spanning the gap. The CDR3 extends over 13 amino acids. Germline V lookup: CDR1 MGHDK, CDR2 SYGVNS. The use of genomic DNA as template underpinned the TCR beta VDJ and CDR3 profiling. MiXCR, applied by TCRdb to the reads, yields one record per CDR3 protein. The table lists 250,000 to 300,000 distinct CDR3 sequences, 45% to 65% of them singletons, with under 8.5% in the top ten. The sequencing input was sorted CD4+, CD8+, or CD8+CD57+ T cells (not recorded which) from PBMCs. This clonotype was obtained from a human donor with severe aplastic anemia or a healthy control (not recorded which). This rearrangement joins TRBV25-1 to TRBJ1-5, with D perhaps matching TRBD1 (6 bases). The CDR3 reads CASALGANQPQHF. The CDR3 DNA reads TGTGCCAGCGCCCTGGGGGCCAATCAGCCCCAGCATTTT.